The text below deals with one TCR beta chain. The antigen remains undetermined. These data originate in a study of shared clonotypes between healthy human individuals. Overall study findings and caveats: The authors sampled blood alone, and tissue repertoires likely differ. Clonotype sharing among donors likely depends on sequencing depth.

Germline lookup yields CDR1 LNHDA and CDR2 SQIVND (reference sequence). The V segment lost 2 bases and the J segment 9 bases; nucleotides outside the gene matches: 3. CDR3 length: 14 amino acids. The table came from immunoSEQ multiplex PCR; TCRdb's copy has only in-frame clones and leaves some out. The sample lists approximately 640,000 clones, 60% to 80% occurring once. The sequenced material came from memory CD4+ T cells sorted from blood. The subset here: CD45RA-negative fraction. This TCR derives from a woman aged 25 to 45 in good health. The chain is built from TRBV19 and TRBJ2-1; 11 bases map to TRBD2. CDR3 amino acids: CASSITSGSPEQFF. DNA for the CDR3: TGTGCCAGTAGTATAACTAGCGGGAGCCCTGAGCAGTTCTTC.